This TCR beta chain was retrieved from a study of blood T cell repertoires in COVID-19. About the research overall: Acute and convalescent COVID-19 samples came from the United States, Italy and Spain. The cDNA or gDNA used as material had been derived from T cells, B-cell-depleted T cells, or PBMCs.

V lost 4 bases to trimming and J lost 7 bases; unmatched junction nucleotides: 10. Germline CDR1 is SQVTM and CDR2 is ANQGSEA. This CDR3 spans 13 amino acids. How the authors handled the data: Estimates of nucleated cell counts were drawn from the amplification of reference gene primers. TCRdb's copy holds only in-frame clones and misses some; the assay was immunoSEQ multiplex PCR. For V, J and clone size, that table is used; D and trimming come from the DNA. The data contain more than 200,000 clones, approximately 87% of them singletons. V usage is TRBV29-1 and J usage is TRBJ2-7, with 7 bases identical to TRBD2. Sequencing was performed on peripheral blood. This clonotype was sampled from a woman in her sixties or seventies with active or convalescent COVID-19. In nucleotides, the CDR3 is TGCAGCGTTGGGGCGGGGGAGTCCTCGGAGCAGTACTTC. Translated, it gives CSVGAGESSEQYF.